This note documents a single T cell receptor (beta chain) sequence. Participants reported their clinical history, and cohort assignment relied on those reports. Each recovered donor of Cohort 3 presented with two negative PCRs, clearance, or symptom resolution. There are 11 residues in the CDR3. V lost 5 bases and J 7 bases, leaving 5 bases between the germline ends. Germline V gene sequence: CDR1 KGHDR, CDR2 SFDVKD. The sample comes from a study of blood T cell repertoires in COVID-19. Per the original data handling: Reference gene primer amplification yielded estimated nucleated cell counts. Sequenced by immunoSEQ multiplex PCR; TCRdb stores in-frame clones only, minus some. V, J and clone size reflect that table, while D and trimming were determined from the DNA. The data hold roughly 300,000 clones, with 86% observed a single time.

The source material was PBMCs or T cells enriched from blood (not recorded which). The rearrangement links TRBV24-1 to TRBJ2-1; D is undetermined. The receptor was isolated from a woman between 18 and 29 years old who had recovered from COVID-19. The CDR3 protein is CATSVANEQFF. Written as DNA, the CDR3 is TGTGCCACCAGTGTAGCTAATGAGCAGTTCTTC.